One and the same sample provided the 18 T cell receptor beta chains below, sequenced in a study of blood T cell repertoires in COVID-19. This table comes from immunoSEQ multiplex PCR, and its TCRdb copy is limited to in-frame clones, with some not included. Among about 35,000 clones, about four fifths were seen once, and the ten largest hold over 3.5%. Input material: peripheral blood. Receptors were obtained from a man in his fifties or sixties with acute or convalescent COVID-19.

The chain employs TRBV28 and TRBJ1-1; 8 positions match TRBD1. Trimming took 6 bases from V and 8 from J; bases not matched to a gene: 11. Germline V lookup: CDR1 MDHEN, CDR2 SYDVKM. The CDR3 consists of 14 residues. The CDR3 DNA reads TGTGCCAGCAGCCCGGGACAGGTTGGGTGGGAAGCTTTCTTT. As protein: CASSPGQVGWEAFF.

The rearrangement uses TRBV6-5 and TRBJ1-1; tentative D call: TRBD1 (5 bases). The CDR3 length is 14 residues. Looked up from germline, CDR1 is MNHEY and CDR2 is SVGAGI. V was trimmed by 4 bases and J by 3 bases, leaving 12 bases between them. The CDR3 region is CASSSRQSHTEAFF. CDR3 nucleotides: TGTGCCAGCAGTTCCCGACAGTCTCACACTGAAGCTTTCTTT.

J is TRBJ2-1 and V is TRBV19, with a tentative D call TRBD1 (5 bases). Germline assignment: CDR1 LNHDA and CDR2 SQIVND (reference sequence). The CDR3 contains 11 residues. Trimming pared 4 bases from V and 10 bases from J, leaving 8 bases between. The CDR3 DNA is TGTGCCAGTAGTACCGGACAAGAGCAGTTCTTC. This gives the protein CASSTGQEQFF.

The chain has TRBV9 and TRBJ1-1; D remains unclear. Germline V CDR1 and CDR2: SGDLS, YYNGEE. This CDR3 region has 15 residues. V lost 0 bases and J 0 bases, leaving 9 bases between the germline ends. CDR3 sequence (DNA): TGTGCCAGCAGCGTAGGAGGCGGAGTGAACACTGAAGCTTTCTTT. Translation: CASSVGGGVNTEAFF.

The chain employs TRBV5-4 and TRBJ1-1, with TRBD1 matching over 7 bases. J gave up 4 bases and V 2 bases, and 5 bases lay outside the gene matches. This CDR3 spans 14 amino acids. Germline CDR1 is SGHNT and CDR2 is YYREEE (reference sequence). CDR3: CASSLQGSGTEAFF. The CDR3 DNA reads as TGTGCCAGCAGCTTACAGGGGTCGGGCACTGAAGCTTTCTTT.

V is TRBV5-6 and J is TRBJ2-3; D gene uncertain. Germline CDR1 and CDR2: SGHDT and YYEEEE. V was pared by 5 bases and J by 2 bases, with 3 bases between. This CDR3 region has 11 residues. This chain's CDR3 is CASSYTDTQYF. The CDR3 nucleotides are TGTGCCAGCAGTTACACAGATACGCAGTATTTT.

The chain carries TRBV18 and TRBJ1-1, with D possibly being TRBD1 (5 bases). The CDR3 sequence is 14 residues long. The V and J ends lost 3 bases and 5 bases respectively, with 13 bases between them. Germline V gives CDR1 KGHSH, CDR2 LQKENI. DNA for the CDR3: TGTGCCAGCTCACCCTTAGCAGGGTTGACTGAAGCTTTCTTT. Protein product: CASSPLAGLTEAFF.

The V and J genes are TRBV5-6 and TRBJ1-1; D perhaps matches TRBD1 (5 bases). The germline V gene encodes CDR1 SGHDT and CDR2 YYEEEE. Deletions cut 4 bases from V and 1 base from J, with 14 bases between. This CDR3 comprises 15 residues. CDR3 residues: CASSLQVSGNTEAFF. The DNA of the CDR3 is TGTGCCAGCAGCCTACAGGTGTCGGGGAACACTGAAGCTTTCTTT.

This chain connects TRBV27 to TRBJ1-4, with D possibly being TRBD1 (6 bases). The CDR3 totals 16 residues. The V gene's germline CDR1 is MNHEY and CDR2 SMNVEV (reference sequence). The ends were cut back, 5 bases at V and 10 bases at J, with 23 bases in the middle. The DNA of the CDR3 is TGTGCCAGCAGTGAGTCGACAGGTTACATTGCTGGAAAACTGTTTTTT. Translation gives CASSESTGYIAGKLFF.

The chain employs TRBV19 and TRBJ1-5; 8 nucleotides match TRBD1. Losses at the gene ends were 6 bases for V and 5 bases for J; bases not matched to a gene: 6. This CDR3 comprises 14 residues. Germline V gives CDR1 LNHDA, CDR2 SQIVND (reference sequence). CDR3 coding DNA: TGTGCCAGTAGCTATGGACAGGGCCATCAGCCCCAGCATTTT. It specifies CASSYGQGHQPQHF.

This chain connects TRBV5-4 to TRBJ1-2; no clear D. Germline lookup yields CDR1 SGHNT and CDR2 YYREEE (reference sequence). The length of the CDR3 is 15 residues. V was clipped by 0 bases and J by 4 bases, with 13 bases between them. The CDR3 loop is CASSLGQISSYGYTF. The CDR3 bases are TGTGCCAGCAGCTTGGGGCAGATTTCAAGCTATGGCTACACCTTC.

This chain links TRBV2 with TRBJ2-7; D possibly corresponds to TRBD2 (5 bases). Trimming took off 9 bases at V and 3 bases at J, with 21 bases between the two ends. CDR1 SNHLY and CDR2 FYNNEI come from the germline V gene. The CDR3 contains 15 residues. CDR3 coding DNA: TGTGCCAGTGGTGGGCTCGGGGAACCCTACTACGAGCAGTACTTC. It encodes CASGGLGEPYYEQYF.

The chain uses TRBV3-1 (or the pseudogene TRBV3-2) and TRBJ2-1; 8 bases line up with TRBD2. Trimming cost V 3 bases and J 4 bases; bases outside gene matches: 8. Germline values: CDR1 LGHDT, CDR2 YNNKEL (reference sequence). The CDR3 is 16 amino acids. The chain's CDR3 is CASSHKWTSSYNEQFF. CDR3 DNA sequence: TGTGCCAGCAGCCATAAGTGGACTAGCAGTTACAATGAGCAGTTCTTC.

The chain is built from TRBV7-6 and TRBJ1-4, with 9 positions matching TRBD1. The trim removed 1 base at V and 4 bases at J, leaving 1 base unmatched. The germline CDR1 and CDR2 sequences are SGHVS and FNYEAQ. This CDR3 comprises 15 residues. CDR3 region: CASSLEGQGNEKLFF. The CDR3 nucleotides are TGTGCCAGCAGCTTAGAGGGACAGGGTAATGAAAAACTGTTTTTT.

This clone was counted once. This rearrangement joins TRBV11-3 to TRBJ1-4; 8 positions agree with TRBD1. Trimming took 1 base from V and 7 from J; bases not matched to a gene: 8. The CDR3 runs to 16 residues. Germline loops: CDR1 SGHNT, CDR2 YENEEA. The CDR3 DNA reads as TGTGCCAGCAGCTTAGTCCCCGGGACAGGTTCTGAAAAACTGTTTTTT. It is translated as CASSLVPGTGSEKLFF.

The chain is built from TRBV12-3 or TRBV12-4 and TRBJ1-1; D gene uncertain. The V and J ends lost 6 bases and 4 bases respectively, with 12 bases between them. The CDR3 runs to 13 residues. In DNA, the CDR3 is TGTGCCAGCAGGAAAGGCGGGTCCACTGAAGCTTTCTTT. This translates into CASRKGGSTEAFF.

This clone was recorded only once. The chain employs TRBV7-9 and TRBJ1-4; D not certain. CDR3 length: 14 amino acids. V lost 5 bases and J 0 bases, leaving 7 bases between the germline ends. In germline, CDR1 is SEHNR, CDR2 FQNEAQ (reference sequence). For the CDR3, the DNA is TGTGCCAGCAGCAACTCCGCAACTAATGAAAAACTGTTTTTT. Translating it yields CASSNSATNEKLFF.

The J gene is TRBJ1-4, the V gene TRBV7-2; 8 nucleotides line up with TRBD1. Per germline, CDR1 SGHTA and CDR2 FQGNSA. This CDR3 is 15 amino acids long. V dropped 5 bases and J dropped 8; count of bases not matched to a gene: 10. The chain's CDR3 is CASSRQTGDEEKLFF. The CDR3 bases are TGTGCCAGCAGCCGTCAGACAGGGGATGAGGAAAAACTGTTTTTT. Drawing the rest from reference TRBV7-2 and TRBJ1-4, the complete variable domain is GAGVSQSPSNKVTEKGKDVELRCDPISGHTALYWYRQSLGQGLEFLIYFQGNSAPDKSGLPSDRFSAERTGGSVSTLTIQRTQQEDSAVYLCASSRQTGDEEKLFFGSGTQLSVL.